Presented here are 10 T cell receptor beta chains from one specimen sequenced in a study of shared clonotypes between healthy human individuals (dated by TCRdb to 2018 to 2020). The library was obtained by the immunoSEQ multiplex PCR assay. Imported from immuneACCESS, the table was reduced by TCRdb to in-frame sequences with V and J called. These copies leave out some clones; in studies compared against another copy, an unresolved V gene accounts for under half, and the cause of the remainder is not known. The sample includes more than 2,000,000 clones, with over 85% observed a single time. The ten top clones hold 0.35% to 0.45% of the sample. The material sequenced was naive CD4+ T cells from PBMCs. Sample cell subset or site, as interpreted from the label and publication: CD45RA+ positively selected. Receptors originate from a man between 18 and 29 years old in good health. Some clones in this sample may be carry-over from other donors' samples.

This chain uses TRBV7-9 with TRBJ2-1, with D maybe TRBD1 (6 bases). The germline V and J ends were trimmed by 5 bases and 14 bases, with 16 bases remaining between them. The germline V gene has CDR1 SEHNR and CDR2 FQNEAQ (reference sequence). The CDR3 extends over 12 amino acids. The CDR3 DNA sequence: TGTGCCAGCAGCGAAGGGACAACTATGGAGTTCTTC. It yields the protein CASSEGTTMEFF. The complete variable domain, with remaining parts taken from reference TRBV7-9 and TRBJ2-1, reads DTGVSQNPRHKITKRGQNVTFRCDPISEHNRLYWYRQTLGQGPEFLTYFQNEAQLEKSRLLSDRFSAERPKGSFSTLEIQRTEQGDSAMYLCASSEGTTMEFFGPGTRLTVL.

The chain employs TRBV7-9 and TRBJ2-7, with TRBD1 matching over 7 bases. This CDR3 is built from 15 residues. Unmatched junction bases numbered 5, after V lost 1 base and J lost 2 bases. The germline CDR1 and CDR2 sequences are SEHNR and FQNEAQ (reference sequence). DNA of the CDR3: TGTGCCAGCAGCTTAGGGCCGGGACAGACCTACGAGCAGTACTTC. Translated, it gives CASSLGPGQTYEQYF.

The chain employs TRBV14 and TRBJ1-2; D unresolved. V was trimmed by 0 bases and J by 1 base, leaving 12 bases between them. The CDR3 is made up of 16 amino acids. CDR1 SGHDN and CDR2 FVKESK come from the germline V gene. The CDR3 nucleotides are TGTGCCAGCAGCCAAGATCCGGGAGGTGGTAACTATGGCTACACCTTC. Residues: CASSQDPGGGNYGYTF.

This chain connects TRBV5-1 to TRBJ1-1; D is unclear. The CDR3 is 14 amino acids. V lost 2 bases to trimming and J lost 1 base, with 9 bases between them. CDR1 is SGHRS, CDR2 YFSETQ, per germline. The DNA of the CDR3 is TGCGCCAGCAGCTTCGGAGCAGCGAACACTGAAGCTTTCTTT. Encoded protein: CASSFGAANTEAFF.

The V gene is TRBV5-1, the J gene TRBJ2-1; 8 nucleotides align to TRBD2. Germline V gene lookup returns CDR1 SGHRS and CDR2 YFSETQ. CDR3 length equals 16 residues. V shed 2 bases, J shed 2 bases, and the junction held 6 bases outside the gene matches. CDR3 coding DNA: TGCGCCAGCAGCTTAAGCGGGAGAGTCGCCTACAATGAGCAGTTCTTC. Its translation: CASSLSGRVAYNEQFF.

The chain combines TRBV14 with TRBJ1-1; no firm D call. The CDR3 sequence is 14 residues long. Germline-derived CDR1 and CDR2 are SGHDN and FVKESK. V dropped 1 base and J dropped 4 bases, with 10 bases sitting between them. The CDR3 reads CASSQVLERTEAFF. CDR3 DNA sequence: TGTGCCAGCAGCCAAGTTTTGGAACGCACTGAAGCTTTCTTT.

CDR3 DNA sequence: TGTGCCAGCAGCTTCCCAGGAAATTCCTACGAGCAGTACTTC. It codes for CASSFPGNSYEQYF. V is TRBV5-4 and J is TRBJ2-7, with D uncertain. CDR1 is SGHNT and CDR2 is YYREEE in the germline V gene (reference sequence). The length of the CDR3 is 14 residues. Trimming took off 2 bases at V and 1 base at J, with 10 bases between the two ends. The entire variable domain, with the rest obtained from reference TRBV5-4 and TRBJ2-7, is as follows: ETGVTQSPTHLIKTRGQQVTLRCSSQSGHNTVSWYQQALGQGPQFIFQYYREEENGRGNFPPRFSGLQFPNYSSELNVNALELDDSALYLCASSFPGNSYEQYFGPGTRLTVT.

CDR3 in amino acids: CASSRNPVDTSGANVLTF. CDR3 bases: TGTGCCAGCTCACGGAACCCCGTTGATACCTCTGGGGCCAACGTCCTGACTTTC. The chain couples TRBV6-4 to TRBJ2-6, with no clear D. This CDR3 comprises 18 residues. With 8 bases removed from V and 0 bases from J, the gap between germline ends came to 20 bases. Looked up from germline, CDR1 is MRHNA and CDR2 is SNTAGT.

The chain employs TRBV5-1 and TRBJ1-4, with no clear D. CDR1 is SGHRS and CDR2 is YFSETQ in the germline V gene. Trimming pared 7 bases from V and 7 bases from J, leaving 11 bases between. This CDR3 region has 12 residues. CDR3 region: CASGMTREKLFF. CDR3 in DNA: TGCGCCAGCGGGATGACGCGTGAAAAACTGTTTTTT.

The chain joins TRBV2 to TRBJ1-1; 8 bases map to TRBD1. The CDR3 sequence is 13 residues long. V lost 6 bases and J lost 4; bases outside the gene matches: 4. CDR1 is SNHLY and CDR2 is FYNNEI in the germline V gene. CDR3 loop: CASSEDRATEAFF. The CDR3 region has the DNA TGTGCCAGCAGCGAGGACAGGGCCACTGAAGCTTTCTTT. The variable domain in full, completed from reference TRBV2 and TRBJ1-1, reads EPEVTQTPSHQVTQMGQEVILRCVPISNHLYFYWYRQILGQKVEFLVSFYNNEISEKSEIFDDQFSVERPDGSNFTLKIRSTKLEDSAMYFCASSEDRATEAFFGQGTRLTVV.